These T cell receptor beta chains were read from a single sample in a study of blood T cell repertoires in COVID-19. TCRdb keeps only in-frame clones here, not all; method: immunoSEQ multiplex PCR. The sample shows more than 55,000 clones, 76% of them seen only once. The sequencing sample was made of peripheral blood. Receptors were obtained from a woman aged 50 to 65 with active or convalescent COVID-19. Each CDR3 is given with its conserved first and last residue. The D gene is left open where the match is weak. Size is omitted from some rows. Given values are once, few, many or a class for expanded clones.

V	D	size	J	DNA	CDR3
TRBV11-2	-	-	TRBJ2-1	TGTGCCAGCAGCTTAAACGGTGAGCAGTTCTTC	CASSLNGEQFF
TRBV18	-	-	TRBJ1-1	TGTGCCAGCTCACCACGCCGAACACAGGGAAACACTGAAGCTTTCTTT	CASSPRRTQGNTEAFF
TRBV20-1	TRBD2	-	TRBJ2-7	TGCAGTGCTAGTGGAGCCACTAGCGGGGGGTCCTACGAGCAGTACTTC	CSASGATSGGSYEQYF
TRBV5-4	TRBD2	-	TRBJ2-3	TGTGCCAGCAGCCTAGCGGGAGTGGGGACAGATACGCAGTATTTT	CASSLAGVGTDTQYF
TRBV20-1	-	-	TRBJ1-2	TGCAGTGCTCCGGGCTACACCTTC	CSAPGYTF
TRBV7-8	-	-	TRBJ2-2	TGTGCCAGCAGCCCCGCGGTCAACACCGGGGAGCTGTTTTTT	CASSPAVNTGELFF
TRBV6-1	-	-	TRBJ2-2	TGTGCCAGCAGGGAAGGTAGGAGGGACGGGGCCGGGGAGCTGTTTTTT	CASREGRRDGAGELFF
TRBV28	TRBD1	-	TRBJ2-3	TGTGCCAGCAGTTTATCCGGGACAGGGGTTACAGATACGCAGTATTTT	CASSLSGTGVTDTQYF
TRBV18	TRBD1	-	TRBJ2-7	TGTGCCAGCTCACCCCGAGGGACAGCCGCCTACGAGCAGTACTTC	CASSPRGTAAYEQYF
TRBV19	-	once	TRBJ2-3	TGTGCCAGTAACCTAGGGGGTAGCACAGATACGCAGTATTTT	CASNLGGSTDTQYF
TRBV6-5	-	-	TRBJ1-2	TGTGCCAGCAGTTCGAGGGGGAAGGGCTATGGCTACACCTTC	CASSSRGKGYGYTF
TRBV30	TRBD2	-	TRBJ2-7	TGTGCCTGGAGTAAAGGGACTAGCGGAACCTACGAGCAGTACTTC	CAWSKGTSGTYEQYF
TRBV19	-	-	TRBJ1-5	TGTGCCAGTAGCCCGGTGGGGGGACGCAATCAGCCCCAGCATTTT	CASSPVGGRNQPQHF
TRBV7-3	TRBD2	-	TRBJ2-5	TGTGCCAGCAGCTTATGGCACCTTAGGCGGGAGGAAGGGGAGACCCAGTACTTC	CASSLWHLRREEGETQYF
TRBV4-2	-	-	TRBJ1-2	TGTGCCAGCAGCCAAGATGAGGGGGGGAGGGATGGCTACACCTTC	CASSQDEGGRDGYTF
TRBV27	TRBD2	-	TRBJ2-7	TGTGCCAGCAGTTGGGACTATACCTACGAGCAGTACTTC	CASSWDYTYEQYF